This record concerns one T cell receptor (delta chain) sequence. Its specificity is not known. The sorted cells were CD3+ Vdelta1+ Vdelta2- thymocytes from alphabeta-depleted thymus. Sorted Vdelta1+ thymocytes were about 97% to 99.6% pure. The entry originates in a study of Vδ1+ human thymocytes. Whole-study findings and limits: Despite high sort purity, roughly 20% of thymic T cell receptor delta sequences were Vdelta2. Bulk data may be misread because of unexpected Vdelta2 sequences. Thymic TRG and TRD repertoires appeared highly polyclonal, with Gaussian CDR3 length distributions.

Extracted RNA was reverse transcribed into cDNA. Pooled V-gene forward primers with one constant-region reverse primer generated the CDR3 amplicons by multiplex PCR. TCRdb re-processed the multiplex PCR reads via CATT. The sample holds about 55,000 delta-chain clones, about 15% seen once. The V gene end was trimmed by 0 bases and the J gene end by 1 base; junction bases not matched to a gene: 29. Germline values: CDR1 TSWWSYY, CDR2 QGS. The CDR3 consists of 26 residues. Sequencing used Vdelta1+ gamma-delta thymocytes from the thymus. Subset given: FACS-sorted CD3+ TCRalphabeta- TCRVdelta1+ TCRVdelta2- thymocytes. The sequence was obtained from a boy younger than two who had congenital heart surgery. The J gene is TRDJ1, the V gene TRDV1, with 13 positions matching TRDD3. CDR3 residues: CALGELGEPSSSQYWGIRLGTDKLIF. The CDR3 bases are TGTGCTCTTGGGGAACTAGGTGAACCTTCCAGCTCCCAGTACTGGGGGATACGGTTGGGCACCGATAAACTCATCTTT.